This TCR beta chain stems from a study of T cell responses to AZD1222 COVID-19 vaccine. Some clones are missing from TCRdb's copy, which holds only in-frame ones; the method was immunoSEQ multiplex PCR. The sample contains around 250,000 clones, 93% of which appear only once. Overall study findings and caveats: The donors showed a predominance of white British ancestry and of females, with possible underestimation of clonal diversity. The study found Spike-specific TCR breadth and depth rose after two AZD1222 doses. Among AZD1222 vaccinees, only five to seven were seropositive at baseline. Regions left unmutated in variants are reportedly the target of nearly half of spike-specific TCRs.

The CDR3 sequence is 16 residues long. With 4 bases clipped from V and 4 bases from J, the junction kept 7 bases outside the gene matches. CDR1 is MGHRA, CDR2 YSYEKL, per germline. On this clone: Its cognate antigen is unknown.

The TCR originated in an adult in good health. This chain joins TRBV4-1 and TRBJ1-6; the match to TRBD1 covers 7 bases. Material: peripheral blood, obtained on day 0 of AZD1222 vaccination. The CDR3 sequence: CASSRFARGYNSPLHF. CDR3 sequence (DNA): TGCGCCAGCAGCCGGTTCGCCAGGGGGTATAATTCACCCCTCCACTTT.